This T cell receptor beta chain was captured by sequencing in a study of shared clonotypes between healthy human individuals. Study-level findings and limits: The sharing of roughly 5% of naive CD4 clonotypes was seen across a few donors.

This clone ranks as medium-sized. As yet, its antigen is unknown. The same CDR3 arises from other DNA sequences in this sample as well. Germline V gives CDR1 MRHNA, CDR2 SNTAGT. The V end was cut by 4 bases, the J end by 7 bases, with 11 bases between. This CDR3 region has 14 residues. Data came from immunoSEQ multiplex PCR; TCRdb stores just in-frame clones and leaves some out. The repertoire holds about 1 million clones, with about 76% as singletons. The sequence was obtained from a man aged 18 to 35 in good health. The sequenced sample consisted of memory CD4+ T cells sorted from blood. Subset described: CD45RA-negative fraction. This chain joins TRBV6-4 and TRBJ1-6; unclear D gene. The CDR3 coding sequence is TGTGCCAGCAGTGCCAGTCCCGGGAATTCACCCCTCCACTTT. Protein product: CASSASPGNSPLHF.